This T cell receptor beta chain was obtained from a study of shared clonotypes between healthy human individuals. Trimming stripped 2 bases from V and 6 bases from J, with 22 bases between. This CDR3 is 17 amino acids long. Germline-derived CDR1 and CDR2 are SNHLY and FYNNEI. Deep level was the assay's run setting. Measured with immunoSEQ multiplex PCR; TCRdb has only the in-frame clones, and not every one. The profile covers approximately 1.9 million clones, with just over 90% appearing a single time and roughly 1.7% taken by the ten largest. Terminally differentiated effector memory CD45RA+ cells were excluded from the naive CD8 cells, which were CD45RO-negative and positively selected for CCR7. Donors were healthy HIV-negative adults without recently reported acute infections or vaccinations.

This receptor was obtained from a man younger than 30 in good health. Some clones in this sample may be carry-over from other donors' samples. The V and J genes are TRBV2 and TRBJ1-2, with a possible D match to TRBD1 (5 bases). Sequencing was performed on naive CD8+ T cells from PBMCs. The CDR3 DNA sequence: TGTGCCAGCAGTGAAACTAGAGTTGGGCGGGGGAGAGATGGCTACACCTTC. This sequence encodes CASSETRVGRGRDGYTF.